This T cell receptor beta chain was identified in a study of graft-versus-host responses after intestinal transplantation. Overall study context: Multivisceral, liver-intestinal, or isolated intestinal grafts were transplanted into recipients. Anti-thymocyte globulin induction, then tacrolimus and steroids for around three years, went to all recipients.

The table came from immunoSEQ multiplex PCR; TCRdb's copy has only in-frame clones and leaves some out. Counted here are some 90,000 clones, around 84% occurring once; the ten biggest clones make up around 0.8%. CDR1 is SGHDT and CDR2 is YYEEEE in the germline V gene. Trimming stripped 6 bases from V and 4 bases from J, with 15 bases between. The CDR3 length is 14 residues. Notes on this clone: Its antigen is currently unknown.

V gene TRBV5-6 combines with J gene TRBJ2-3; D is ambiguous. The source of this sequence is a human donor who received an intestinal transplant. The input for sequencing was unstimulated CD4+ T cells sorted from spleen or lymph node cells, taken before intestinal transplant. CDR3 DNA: TGTGCCAGCACGAGACCCGCGGCCGCAGATACGCAGTATTTT. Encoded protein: CASTRPAAADTQYF.